The sequence of this T cell receptor beta chain was determined in a study of tissue T cells after allogeneic stem cell transplantation. Study-wide findings and caveats: Blood and spleen captured only part of the tissue TCR repertoire. The patient cohort was small and clinically heterogeneous, with limited sampling depth.

By frequency in the sample, this clone is medium-sized. Its target is unknown. Sequencing of TCRbeta CDR3 at survey depth gave sequences and template counts. TCRdb's table, derived via immunoSEQ multiplex PCR, lists solely in-frame clones and lacks some. The sample lists several thousand clones, under 75% occurring once. Germline CDR1 and CDR2: DFQATT and SNEGSKA (reference sequence). CDR3 length: 11 residues. The ends were cut back, 3 bases at V and 10 bases at J, with 11 bases in the middle. The sequence was collected from an older female donor with lung cancer. The chain uses TRBV20-1 and TRBJ2-3; D perhaps matches TRBD1 (6 bases). Sequencing was performed on duodenum tissue, taken at autopsy. The CDR3 here is CSASIQGPQYF. Written as DNA, the CDR3 is TGCAGTGCTAGCATACAGGGTCCGCAGTATTTT.